This is a list of T cell receptor beta chains from one sample in a study of graft-versus-host responses after intestinal transplantation. These receptors are not linked to any known antigen. The data were produced by immunoSEQ multiplex PCR, yet TCRdb's version contains in-frame clones alone and is incomplete. The sample includes some 70,000 clones, more than 75% of them seen just once. The sample in question was unstimulated CD8+ T cells sorted from spleen or lymph node cells, obtained before transplant. These receptors were obtained from a human donor who was the organ donor for an intestinal transplant. Each CDR3 is given with its conserved first and last residue. The D gene is left open where the match is weak. A row's size may be missing; if present it is once, few, many or a size class.

TRBV5-5	.	TRBJ1-5	.	TGTGCCAGCAGCCGGTTCGGTATATTCAATCAGCCCCAGCATTTT	CASSRFGIFNQPQHF
TRBV28	TRBD1	TRBJ1-1	.	TGTGCCAGCAGTTTGTCGGGACAGGGGTTCAACACTGAAGCTTTCTTT	CASSLSGQGFNTEAFF
TRBV4-1	.	TRBJ1-1	.	TGCGCCAGCAGCCTGGCCGGACAGCCTGAAGCTTTCTTT	CASSLAGQPEAFF
TRBV28	.	TRBJ2-7	.	TGTGCCAGCAGTTTGACGGGCTCCTACGAGCAGTACTTC	CASSLTGSYEQYF
TRBV7-8	.	TRBJ2-3	.	TGTGCCAGCAGCTCACTCGGGCCGGATACGCAGTATTTT	CASSSLGPDTQYF
TRBV14	TRBD1	TRBJ1-6	.	TGTGCCAGCAGCCTTACTACAGGGGCGAATTCACCCCTCCACTTT	CASSLTTGANSPLHF
TRBV7-9	.	TRBJ2-3	.	TGTGCCAGCAGCGCCGACTCAGGGGCGCAGTATTTT	CASSADSGAQYF
TRBV7-9	TRBD2	TRBJ2-3	.	TGTGCCAGCAGCCCTATAGCGGGGGGACTCACAGATACGCAGTATTTT	CASSPIAGGLTDTQYF
TRBV21-1	.	TRBJ2-3	.	TGTGCCAGCAGCATACAGAGAAGGAGCACAGATACGCAGTATTTT	CASSIQRRSTDTQYF
TRBV11-2	.	TRBJ1-1	.	TGTGCCAGCAGCTCCCTCATCGGGAACACTGAAGCTTTCTTT	CASSSLIGNTEAFF
TRBV7-6	TRBD2	TRBJ2-7	.	TGTGCCAGCAGCCCCCGGGGGGTGGACTACGAGCAGTACTTC	CASSPRGVDYEQYF
TRBV6-1	.	TRBJ1-5	.	TGTGCCAGCAGTGAAGAAACAGGCTCTTATAGCAATCAGCCCCAGCATTTT	CASSEETGSYSNQPQHF
TRBV6-5	.	TRBJ1-5	.	TGTGCCAGCAGTGAGAGGCAGTACAATCAGCCCCAGCATTTT	CASSERQYNQPQHF
TRBV4-1	.	TRBJ1-1	many	TGCGCCAGCAGCCATAATCCTGAAGCTTTCTTT	CASSHNPEAFF
TRBV7-8	TRBD1	TRBJ1-3	.	TGTGCCAGCAGCCCACACAACCAGGACAGGGGTAGTTTTCCTGGAAACACCATATATTTT	CASSPHNQDRGSFPGNTIYF
TRBV5-4	.	TRBJ2-2	.	TGTGCCAGCAGCCCATCTCGGGCCGGAGCGAACACCGGGGAGCTGTTTTTT	CASSPSRAGANTGELFF
TRBV10-3	.	TRBJ1-3	.	TGTGCCATCGGCCAGTACTCTGGAAACACCATATATTTT	CAIGQYSGNTIYF
TRBV27	.	TRBJ2-7	.	TGTGCCAGCAGGCGGAGCGTATACGAGCAGTACTTC	CASRRSVYEQYF
TRBV9	TRBD1	TRBJ1-2	.	TGTGCCAGCAGCGTAGAGGGACAGGTGGCAACCTATGGCTACACCTTC	CASSVEGQVATYGYTF
TRBV5-4	.	TRBJ2-3	.	TGTGCCAGCAGCTTGGTACAGTCGGCCACAGATACGCAGTATTTT	CASSLVQSATDTQYF
TRBV21-1	.	TRBJ2-7	once	TGTGCCAGCAGCATATCGACAGAGCCTACCCCCTACGAGCAGTACTTC	CASSISTEPTPYEQYF
TRBV9	.	TRBJ2-1	.	TGTGCCAGCAGCGTGGAGGGGATCTGGGATGAGCAGTTCTTC	CASSVEGIWDEQFF
TRBV19	TRBD1	TRBJ2-7	.	TGTGCCAGTAGTGTCGGACAGGGGGCTTACTACGAGCAGTACTTC	CASSVGQGAYYEQYF
TRBV14	.	TRBJ2-3	.	TGTGCCAGCAGCCCCTTCTCCCCAGATACGCAGTATTTT	CASSPFSPDTQYF
TRBV7-8	.	TRBJ1-5	.	TGTGCCAGCAGCTGGACTGAACAGGGAAATCAGCCCCAGCATTTT	CASSWTEQGNQPQHF
TRBV15	TRBD1	TRBJ2-4	.	TGTGCCACCAGCACCTACAGGGGATTAGCCAAAAACATTCAGTACTTC	CATSTYRGLAKNIQYF
TRBV4-1	TRBD2	TRBJ2-3	.	TGCGCCAGCAGTTTGGGGGACTACACAGATACGCAGTATTTT	CASSLGDYTDTQYF
TRBV28	.	TRBJ1-1	medium-sized	TGTGCCAGCAGACTGCCGGGGATCAACACTGAAGCTTTCTTT	CASRLPGINTEAFF
TRBV28	TRBD1	TRBJ1-2	.	TGTGCCAGCAGTCCCCCAGGGTCCGGGACAGGGGGCGACTATGGCTACACCTTC	CASSPPGSGTGGDYGYTF